The TCR beta chain described here comes from a study of T cells after yellow fever vaccination. V lost 2 bases and J 6 bases, leaving 17 bases between the germline ends. Germline-derived CDR1 and CDR2 are MNHEY and SVGAGI. This CDR3 comprises 16 residues. Broader study findings: Only a minor proportion of clonotypes was detected across both CD4 and CD8 compartments. Most primary-vaccination clones reappeared after the booster (approximately 97% CD4, approximately 88% CD8).

TCR cDNA, made by 5'RACE template switching, carried an added universal primer site and UMIs. Each CDR3 protein gets one entry after TCRdb re-called the 5' RACE reads with MiXCR. Among roughly 400,000 distinct CDR3 sequences listed, 15% to 20% were seen once. This clonotype showed up just a few times. Antigen specificity is unknown. This sequence joins TRBV6-5 and TRBJ1-5, with D perhaps TRBD1 (5 bases). The TCR originated in a man aged 18 to 30 who received the YFV17D yellow fever vaccine. The sequences come from PBMCs, collected before the yellow fever booster vaccination. The CDR3 nucleotides are TGTGCCAGCAGTTACGGGAGGGGCTCGCGCCCTCAGCCCCAGCATTTT. Its translation is CASSYGRGSRPQPQHF.